The 24 T cell receptor beta chains presented below share a single source sample, sequenced in a study of PD-L1 blockade in urothelial cancer. Generated by immunoSEQ multiplex PCR, the TCRdb table keeps only in-frame clones and is missing some. The sample lists about 30,000 clones; about 90% were seen once. Source: PBMCs, taken around atezolizumab (anti-PD-L1) treatment. The source is a man in his fifties or sixties with urothelial cancer.

The rearrangement joins TRBV19 to TRBJ1-1; D remains unclear. Per the germline V gene, CDR1 is LNHDA and CDR2 is SQIVND (reference sequence). CDR3 size: 11 residues. DNA of the CDR3: TGTGAGAGCGCACAGAACACTGAAGCTTTCTTT. It encodes CESAQNTEAFF. The variable domain in full, completed from reference TRBV19 and TRBJ1-1, reads DGGITQSPKYLFRKEGQNVTLSCEQNLNHDAMYWYRQDPGQGLRLIYYSQIVNDFQKGDIAEGYSVSREKKESFPLTVTSAQKNPTAFYLCESAQNTEAFFGQGTRLTVV.

V usage is TRBV30 and J usage is TRBJ1-1; TRBD1 is a possible D gene (5 bases). Germline V CDR1 and CDR2: GTSNPN, SVGIG (reference sequence). V was trimmed by 4 bases and J by 1 base, leaving 19 bases between them. CDR3 size: 16 residues. CDR3 sequence reads: CAWKNTGPSGNTEAFF. In nucleotides, the CDR3 is TGTGCCTGGAAAAACACAGGACCGTCCGGGAACACTGAAGCTTTCTTT.

This clone showed up just a few times. This chain connects TRBV12-5 to TRBJ1-5; D is uncertain. Trimming cost V 5 bases and J 3 bases, with 5 bases left between them. Germline CDR1 is LGHNT and CDR2 is FRNRAP. This CDR3 comprises 12 residues. CDR3 loop: CASGLDNQPQHF. DNA of the CDR3: TGTGCTAGTGGTCTAGACAATCAGCCCCAGCATTTT.

This clone has only one observation. This chain connects TRBV5-1 to TRBJ2-2, with TRBD2 matching 12 bases. Germline values: CDR1 SGHRS, CDR2 YFSETQ. The CDR3 runs to 18 residues. Trimming at V came to 4 bases and at J to 3 bases, leaving 10 bases not matched to a gene. CDR3 sequence reads: CASSPLAGGPRDTGELFF. CDR3 in DNA: TGCGCCAGCAGCCCTCTAGCGGGAGGGCCCAGAGACACCGGGGAGCTGTTTTTT.

This chain links TRBV19 with TRBJ1-5; D unresolved. Germline values: CDR1 LNHDA, CDR2 SQIVND (reference sequence). This CDR3 has 14 amino acids. The germline V and J ends were trimmed by 1 base and 3 bases, with 7 bases remaining between them. The CDR3 here is CASSIVEVNQPQHF. For the CDR3, the DNA is TGTGCCAGTAGTATAGTGGAGGTCAATCAGCCCCAGCATTTT.

J is TRBJ1-1 and V is TRBV19, with 7 positions matching TRBD1. The germline V gene has CDR1 LNHDA and CDR2 SQIVND (reference sequence). J was trimmed by 4 bases and V by 5 bases; bases with no gene match: 13. This CDR3 is 16 amino acids long. The CDR3 DNA reads TGTGCCAGTAGTTTCCGACAGGGAATGGGAGCCACTGAAGCTTTCTTT. This encodes CASSFRQGMGATEAFF.

The chain couples TRBV12-5 to TRBJ1-6, with TRBD1 matching 7 bases. V shed 2 bases and J 10 bases; nucleotides not matched to a gene: 20. Germline V lookup: CDR1 LGHNT, CDR2 FRNRAP. This CDR3 is built from 19 residues. CDR3 region: CASGLKLPGQSFGNSPLHF. The CDR3 DNA reads TGTGCTAGTGGTTTGAAGCTCCCGGGACAGTCCTTCGGGAACTCACCCCTCCACTTT.

This clone showed up just once. The gene calls are TRBV29-1 and TRBJ2-2; D unresolved. Trimming shortened V by 3 bases and J by 7 bases, and 15 bases separated the two germline ends. Germline V lookup: CDR1 SQVTM, CDR2 ANQGSEA. CDR3 size: 14 residues. CDR3 DNA: TGCAGCGTTGATTCGGGTTATGCTGACGGGGAGCTGTTTTTT. Protein sequence: CSVDSGYADGELFF.

This clone was seen only once. The V gene is TRBV7-2, the J gene TRBJ2-2, with a weak D call TRBD2 (5 bases). The CDR3 runs 18 residues. From germline, CDR1 is SGHTA and CDR2 FQGNSA. Trimming took off 8 bases at V and 7 bases at J, with 29 bases between the two ends. For the CDR3, the DNA is TGTGCCAGCCGTAAGAGCATTCTTATTGAACAGAGCGGCGGGGAGCTGTTTTTT. This encodes CASRKSILIEQSGGELFF.

The chain employs TRBV15 and TRBJ1-5; possible D gene TRBD1, 6 bases. V shed 5 bases and J shed 3 bases, with 26 bases lying between them. Germline V gene sequence: CDR1 LNHNV, CDR2 YYDKDF (reference sequence). This CDR3 contains 19 residues. The CDR3 bases are TGTGCCACCAGCCCGAAGAAACTATGGACAGTCTTTACCAATCAGCCCCAGCATTTT. Its translation is CATSPKKLWTVFTNQPQHF.

The V and J genes are TRBV6-4 and TRBJ2-1; weak D call: TRBD1 (6 bases). CDR3 length: 14 residues. The germline V and J ends were trimmed by 7 bases and 5 bases, with 15 bases remaining between them. From germline, CDR1 is MRHNA and CDR2 SNTAGT. The CDR3 loop reads CASKARGFDNEQFF. The CDR3, as DNA: TGTGCCAGCAAGGCCAGGGGTTTCGACAATGAGCAGTTCTTC.

The rearrangement uses TRBV25-1 and TRBJ2-5; 9 bases map to TRBD1. The V gene's germline CDR1 is MGHDK and CDR2 SYGVNS. The CDR3 loop spans 14 amino acids. Germline trimming cut 2 bases from V and 3 bases from J; bases unmatched to any gene: 1. The CDR3 reads CASSEGDREETQYF. CDR3 in DNA: TGTGCCAGCAGTGAAGGGGACAGGGAAGAGACCCAGTACTTC.

V usage is TRBV13 and J usage is TRBJ2-2; TRBD2 aligns across 10 bases. CDR3 length: 16 residues. Trimming at V came to 5 bases and at J to 1 base, leaving 4 bases not matched to a gene. Germline V gene sequence: CDR1 PRHDT, CDR2 FYEKMQ (reference sequence). The CDR3 reads CASSTIAGGNTGELFF. CDR3 nucleotides: TGTGCCAGCAGCACCATAGCGGGGGGGAACACCGGGGAGCTGTTTTTT. The full variable domain, in which reference TRBV13 and TRBJ2-2 provide the parts outside the CDR3, is AAGVIQSPRHLIKEKRETATLKCYPIPRHDTVYWYQQGPGQDPQFLISFYEKMQSDKGSIPDRFSAQQFSDYHSELNMSSLELGDSALYFCASSTIAGGNTGELFFGEGSRLTVL.

The chain combines TRBV7-9 with TRBJ1-2, with TRBD1 as a possible D gene (5 bases). This CDR3 comprises 15 residues. Germline CDR1 SEHNR, CDR2 FQNEAQ (reference sequence). Trimming removed 1 base at V and 4 bases at J, with 13 bases between. The CDR3 sequence: CASSLVGREGYGYTF. CDR3 bases: TGTGCCAGCAGCTTAGTCGGCAGGGAAGGCTATGGCTACACCTTC.

DNA for the CDR3: TGTGCCAGCAGCTTTCGACAGGGAAACACTGAAGCTTTCTTT. As protein: CASSFRQGNTEAFF. The chain combines TRBV7-2 with TRBJ1-1; 7 bases are shared with TRBD1. CDR3 length: 14 residues. Germline-derived CDR1 and CDR2 are SGHTA and FQGNSA. The V gene end was trimmed by 3 bases and the J gene end by 2 bases; junction bases not matched to a gene: 3.

The sample holds a few counts of this clone. The V gene is TRBV6-6, the J gene TRBJ2-1; TRBD2 aligns across 10 bases. The CDR3 is 16 amino acids. Germline V lookup: CDR1 MNHNY, CDR2 SVGAGI (reference sequence). J gave up 6 bases and V 7 bases, and 12 bases lay outside the gene matches. This chain's CDR3 is CASKAGTSEGSNEQFF. The CDR3 DNA reads as TGTGCCAGCAAAGCCGGGACTAGCGAGGGGAGCAATGAGCAGTTCTTC.

The rearrangement uses TRBV6-5 and TRBJ1-1; no clear D. Trimming took off 10 bases at V and 4 bases at J, with 13 bases between the two ends. CDR3 length equals 12 residues. Germline V gene sequence: CDR1 MNHEY, CDR2 SVGAGI. The CDR3 is CATKLSGTEAFF. In nucleotides, the CDR3 is TGTGCCACGAAACTTTCTGGCACTGAAGCTTTCTTT.

The chain uses TRBV27 and TRBJ2-1; 9 bases are a match to TRBD2. The CDR3 extends over 15 amino acids. The V gene's germline CDR1 is MNHEY and CDR2 SMNVEV (reference sequence). The trim removed 8 bases at V and 2 bases at J, leaving 7 bases unmatched. The CDR3 DNA reads as TGTGCCAGCGTCAGGGCGGGAGGGCCCTACAATGAGCAGTTCTTC. Translated, it gives CASVRAGGPYNEQFF.

This chain connects TRBV21-1 to TRBJ2-5; TRBD1 reflects the table's D call only, with no check against the DNA. TRBV21-1 is a recognized pseudogene. The CDR3 spans 16 residues. CDR3 in amino acids: CASSPVDREGQETQYF. CDR3 coding DNA: TGTGCCAGCAGCCCGGTGGACAGGGAGGGCCAAGAGACCCAGTACTTC.

The chain recombines TRBV30 with TRBJ2-7; 8 nucleotides align to TRBD1. The length of the CDR3 is 13 residues. Germline V gene sequence: CDR1 GTSNPN, CDR2 SVGIG (reference sequence). J lost 3 bases, V lost 2 bases, and 3 bases had no gene match. CDR3 DNA: TGTGCCTGGAGTTATACAGGGGGCTACGAGCAGTACTTC. It translates to CAWSYTGGYEQYF.

The chain links TRBV5-6 to TRBJ2-2; D gene unclear. The CDR3 covers 13 residues. Germline CDR1 is SGHDT and CDR2 is YYEEEE. V was cut by 4 bases and J by 7 bases, with 11 bases left in between. The CDR3 DNA follows: TGTGCCAGCAGCGGAGTATCGCGCGGGGAGCTGTTTTTT. Amino acid sequence: CASSGVSRGELFF.

The chain employs TRBV6-5 and TRBJ2-7, with D perhaps TRBD1 (6 bases). The germline CDR1 and CDR2 sequences are MNHEY and SVGAGI. The CDR3 consists of 15 residues. Trimming stripped 6 bases from V and 0 bases from J, with 15 bases between. CDR3 in DNA: TGTGCCAGCAGCCGAGACAGGACAAGCTCCTACGAGCAGTACTTC. Translation: CASSRDRTSSYEQYF.

This chain connects TRBV10-3 to TRBJ2-7; weak D call: TRBD1 (5 bases). The CDR3 runs to 12 residues. V was clipped by 4 bases and J by 4 bases, with 8 bases between them. Per germline, CDR1 ENHRY and CDR2 SYGVKD. CDR3 DNA: TGTGCCATCAGTGCGACAGATTACGAGCAGTACTTC. This sequence encodes CAISATDYEQYF.

There are a few counts of this clone. V and J are TRBV7-9 and TRBJ2-3; 8 bases align to TRBD2. Germline values: CDR1 SEHNR, CDR2 FQNEAQ (reference sequence). V lost 5 bases to trimming and J lost 6 bases; unmatched junction nucleotides: 7. CDR3 length: 14 amino acids. CDR3 in DNA: TGTGCCAGCAGCCCGGGACTAGGGACGGATACGCAGTATTTT. As protein: CASSPGLGTDTQYF.